This T cell receptor (beta chain) is from a study of blood T cells in healthy people across ages. For the study at large: The capture of about one barcoded beta molecule per two T cells was achieved by template switching.

Germline V gives CDR1 SQVTM, CDR2 ANQGSEA. The CDR3 has 15 amino acids. Trimming removed 4 bases from V and 5 bases from J, with 19 bases in between. General study findings and limits: The study found TCR beta diversity correlated strongly with naive T cell percentage.

This clonotype was found a few times. No antigen is known for it. Sample-barcoded 5' priming and a J-beta primer mix drove a second PCR of roughly 6 to 12 cycles. TCRdb re-derived calls from the 5' RACE reads in MiXCR, one entry per CDR3 protein. The sample holds about 1 million distinct CDR3 sequences, under 55% seen once. Sequenced: blood. The rearrangement uses TRBV29-1 and TRBJ2-3; D remains ambiguous. The clonotype was recovered from an older woman in good health. The CDR3 spells CSVGMTVRWEDTQYF. CDR3 bases: TGCAGCGTTGGCATGACTGTCCGGTGGGAAGATACGCAGTATTTT.